This T cell receptor (beta chain) was identified in a study of blood T cell repertoires in COVID-19. This CDR3 has 15 residues. Germline CDR1 reads PRHDT; CDR2 reads FYEKMQ (reference sequence). The ends lost 6 bases at V and 5 bases at J; junction bases unmatched: 5. Data came from immunoSEQ multiplex PCR; TCRdb stores just in-frame clones and leaves some out. Of 60,000 or so clones listed, 70% to 90% are singletons. The sample consisted of peripheral blood. The J gene is TRBJ2-1, the V gene TRBV13; TRBD2 aligns across 12 bases. The sequence was collected from a man aged 60 to 75 with active or convalescent COVID-19. CDR3 coding DNA: TGTGCCAGCAGGATCGGACTAGCGGGAAACAATGAGCAGTTCTTC. Residues: CASRIGLAGNNEQFF. The whole variable domain, remainder taken from reference TRBV13 and TRBJ2-1, is AAGVIQSPRHLIKEKRETATLKCYPIPRHDTVYWYQQGPGQDPQFLISFYEKMQSDKGSIPDRFSAQQFSDYHSELNMSSLELGDSALYFCASRIGLAGNNEQFFGPGTRLTVL.